The present T cell receptor beta chain was sequenced within a study of T cells expressing NK-cell markers. 5'RACE template switching with UMIs produced the TCR beta cDNA. TCRdb processed the 5' RACE reads again and assigns one entry to each CDR3 protein, with no DNA. The sample has around 140,000 distinct CDR3 sequences; the top ten hold approximately 12%. Germline CDR1 KGHDR, CDR2 SFDVKD. The CDR3 is 16 residues long. The sequence derives from a man between 18 and 35 years old in good health. The chain joins TRBV24-1 to TRBJ2-2; the TCRdb D gene call, TRBD1, has no DNA to confirm it. Sequences were obtained from blood T cells: a sorted CD56 or NKG2C T cell subset, CD4+ or CD8+ T cells, or bulk PBMC T cells (not recorded which). This CDR3 reads CATSDGQGRNTGELFF.